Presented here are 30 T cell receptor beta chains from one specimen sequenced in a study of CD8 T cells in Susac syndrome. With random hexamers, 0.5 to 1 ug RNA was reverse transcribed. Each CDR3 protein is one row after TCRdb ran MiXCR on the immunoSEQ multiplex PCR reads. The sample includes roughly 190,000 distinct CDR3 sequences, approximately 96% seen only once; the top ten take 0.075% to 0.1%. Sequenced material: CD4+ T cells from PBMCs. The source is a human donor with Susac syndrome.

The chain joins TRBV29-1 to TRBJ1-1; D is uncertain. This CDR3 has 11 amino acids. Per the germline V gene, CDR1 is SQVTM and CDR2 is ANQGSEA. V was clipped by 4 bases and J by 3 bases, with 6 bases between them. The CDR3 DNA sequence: TGCAGCGTTGGGTGGGACACTGAAGCTTTCTTT. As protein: CSVGWDTEAFF.

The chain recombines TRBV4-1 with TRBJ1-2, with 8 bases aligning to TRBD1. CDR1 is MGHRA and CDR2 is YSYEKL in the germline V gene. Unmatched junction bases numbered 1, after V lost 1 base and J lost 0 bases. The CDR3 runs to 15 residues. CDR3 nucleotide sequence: TGCGCCAGCAGCCAAGCGACAGGGGCTAACTATGGCTACACCTTC. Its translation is CASSQATGANYGYTF.

In DNA form, the CDR3 reads TGTGCCATCAGTGATTCCGGGACAGGGCCTACCTACGAGCAGTACTTC. It encodes CAISDSGTGPTYEQYF. J is TRBJ2-7 and V is TRBV10-3; 9 bases agree with TRBD1. Trimming took 3 bases from V and 2 from J; bases not matched to a gene: 8. This CDR3 spans 16 amino acids. The germline V gene has CDR1 ENHRY and CDR2 SYGVKD.

The CDR3 DNA sequence: TGCAGCGTCGGGACAGCTGGAGATACGCAGTATTTT. Residues: CSVGTAGDTQYF. This rearrangement joins TRBV29-1 to TRBJ2-3; 7 nucleotides match TRBD1. V trimming: 6 bases; J trimming: 5 bases; junction bases outside the gene matches: 5. The CDR3 totals 12 residues. The germline CDR1 and CDR2 sequences are SQVTM and ANQGSEA.

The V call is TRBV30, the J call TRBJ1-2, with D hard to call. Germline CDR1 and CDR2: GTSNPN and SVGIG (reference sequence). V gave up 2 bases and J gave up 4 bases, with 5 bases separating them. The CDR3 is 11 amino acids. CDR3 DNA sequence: TGTGCCTGGAGTCCCAGCTATGGCTACACCTTC. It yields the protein CAWSPSYGYTF.

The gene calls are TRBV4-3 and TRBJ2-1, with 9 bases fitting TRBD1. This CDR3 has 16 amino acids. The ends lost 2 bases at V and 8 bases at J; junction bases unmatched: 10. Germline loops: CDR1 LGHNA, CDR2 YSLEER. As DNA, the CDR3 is TGCGCCAGCAGCCAAATCCTCGGGACAGGGCACGATGAGCAGTTCTTC. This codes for CASSQILGTGHDEQFF.

This chain's CDR3 is CASSEVRGSNYGYTF. The CDR3 nucleotides read TGTGCCAGCAGTGAAGTCAGGGGATCTAACTATGGCTACACCTTC. The genes are TRBV2 and TRBJ1-2; D might be TRBD1 (6 bases). V shed 1 base and J shed 0 bases, with 9 bases lying between them. Germline values: CDR1 SNHLY, CDR2 FYNNEI. CDR3 size: 15 residues. The full variable domain, with the rest looked up from reference TRBV2 and TRBJ1-2, is EPEVTQTPSHQVTQMGQEVILRCVPISNHLYFYWYRQILGQKVEFLVSFYNNEISEKSEIFDDQFSVERPDGSNFTLKIRSTKLEDSAMYFCASSEVRGSNYGYTFGSGTRLTVV.

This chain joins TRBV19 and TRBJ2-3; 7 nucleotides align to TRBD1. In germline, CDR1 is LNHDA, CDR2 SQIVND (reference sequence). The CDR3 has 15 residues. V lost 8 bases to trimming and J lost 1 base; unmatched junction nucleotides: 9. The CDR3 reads CASSDRARGTDTQYF. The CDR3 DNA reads TGTGCCAGTTCCGACAGGGCCCGTGGCACAGATACGCAGTATTTT.

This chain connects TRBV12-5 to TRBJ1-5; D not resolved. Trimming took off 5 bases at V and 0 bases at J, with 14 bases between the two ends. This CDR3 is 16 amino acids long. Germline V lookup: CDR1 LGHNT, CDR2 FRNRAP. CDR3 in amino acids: CASGLWGDYSNQPQHF. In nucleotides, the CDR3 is TGTGCTAGTGGTCTGTGGGGAGACTATAGCAATCAGCCCCAGCATTTT.

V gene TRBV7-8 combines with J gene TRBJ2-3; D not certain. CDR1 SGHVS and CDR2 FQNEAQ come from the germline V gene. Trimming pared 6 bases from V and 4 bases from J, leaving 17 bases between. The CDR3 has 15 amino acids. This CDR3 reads CASRTPLREADTQYF. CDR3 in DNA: TGTGCCAGCAGAACCCCCCTCCGAGAGGCAGATACGCAGTATTTT.

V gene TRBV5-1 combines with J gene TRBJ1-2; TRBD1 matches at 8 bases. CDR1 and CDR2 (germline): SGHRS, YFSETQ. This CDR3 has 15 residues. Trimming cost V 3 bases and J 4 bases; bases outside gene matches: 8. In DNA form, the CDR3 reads TGCGCCAGCAGCTCTGGACAGGGAGGATTCTATGGCTACACCTTC. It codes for CASSSGQGGFYGYTF.

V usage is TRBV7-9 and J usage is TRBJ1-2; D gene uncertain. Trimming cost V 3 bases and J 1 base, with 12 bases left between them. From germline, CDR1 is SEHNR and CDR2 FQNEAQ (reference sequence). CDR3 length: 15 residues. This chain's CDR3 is CASSFPLDLNYGYTF. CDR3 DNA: TGTGCCAGCAGCTTCCCTCTGGACCTTAACTATGGCTACACCTTC.

CDR3 loop: CSARAEDRLFF. Written as DNA, the CDR3 is TGCAGTGCTAGAGCCGAGGATCGTTTATTCTTC. The genes are TRBV20-1 and TRBJ2-1; D gene ambiguous. V was shortened by 1 base and J by 16 bases, with 14 bases between the two germline ends. The CDR3 runs 11 residues. The V gene's germline CDR1 is DFQATT and CDR2 SNEGSKA (reference sequence).

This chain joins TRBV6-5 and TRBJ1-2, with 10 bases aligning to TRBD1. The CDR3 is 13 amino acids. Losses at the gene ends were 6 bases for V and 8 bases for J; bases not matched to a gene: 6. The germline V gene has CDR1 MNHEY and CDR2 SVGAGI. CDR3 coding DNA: TGTGCCAGCAGCCGAGGACAGGGGGTGGGCTACACCTTC. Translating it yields CASSRGQGVGYTF.

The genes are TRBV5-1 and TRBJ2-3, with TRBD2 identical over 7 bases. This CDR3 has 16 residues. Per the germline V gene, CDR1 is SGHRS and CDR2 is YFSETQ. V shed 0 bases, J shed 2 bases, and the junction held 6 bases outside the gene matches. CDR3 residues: CASSLAGGGSTDTQYF. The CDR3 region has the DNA TGCGCCAGCAGCTTGGCCGGGGGAGGGTCCACAGATACGCAGTATTTT.

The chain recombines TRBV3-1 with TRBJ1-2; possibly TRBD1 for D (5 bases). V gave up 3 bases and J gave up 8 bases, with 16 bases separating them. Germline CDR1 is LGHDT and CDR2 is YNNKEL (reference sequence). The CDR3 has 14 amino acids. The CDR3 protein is CASSQGVGTYGYTF. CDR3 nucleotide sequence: TGTGCCAGCAGCCAGGGGGTCGGGACTTACGGCTACACCTTC.

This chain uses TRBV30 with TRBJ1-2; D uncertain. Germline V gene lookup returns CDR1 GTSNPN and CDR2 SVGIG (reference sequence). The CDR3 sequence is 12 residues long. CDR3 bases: TGTGTTTGGTGGCTGCTTAACTATGGCTACACCTTC. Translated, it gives CVWWLLNYGYTF.

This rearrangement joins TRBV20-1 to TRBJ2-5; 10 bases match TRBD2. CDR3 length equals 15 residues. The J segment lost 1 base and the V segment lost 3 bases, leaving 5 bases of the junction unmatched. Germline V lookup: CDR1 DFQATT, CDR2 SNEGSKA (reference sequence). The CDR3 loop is CSASWLAGAQETQYF. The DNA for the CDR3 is TGCAGTGCTAGTTGGCTAGCGGGGGCCCAAGAGACCCAGTACTTC.

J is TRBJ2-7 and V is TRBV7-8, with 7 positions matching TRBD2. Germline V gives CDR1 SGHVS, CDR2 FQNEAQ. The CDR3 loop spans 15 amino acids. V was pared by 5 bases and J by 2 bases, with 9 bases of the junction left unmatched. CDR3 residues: CASSPRTRLTYEQYF. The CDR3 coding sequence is TGTGCCAGCAGCCCGAGGACTAGACTCACCTACGAGCAGTACTTC. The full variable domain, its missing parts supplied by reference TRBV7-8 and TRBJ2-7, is GAGVSQSPRYKVAKRGQDVALRCDPISGHVSLFWYQQALGQGPEFLTYFQNEAQLDKSGLPSDRFFAERPEGSVSTLKIQRTQQEDSAVYLCASSPRTRLTYEQYFGPGTRLTVT.

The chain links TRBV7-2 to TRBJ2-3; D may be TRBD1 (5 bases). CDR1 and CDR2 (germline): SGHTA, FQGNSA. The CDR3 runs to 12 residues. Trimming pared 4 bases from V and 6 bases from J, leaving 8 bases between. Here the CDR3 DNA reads TGTGCCAGCAGCTATAACAGGGATACGCAGTATTTT. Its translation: CASSYNRDTQYF.

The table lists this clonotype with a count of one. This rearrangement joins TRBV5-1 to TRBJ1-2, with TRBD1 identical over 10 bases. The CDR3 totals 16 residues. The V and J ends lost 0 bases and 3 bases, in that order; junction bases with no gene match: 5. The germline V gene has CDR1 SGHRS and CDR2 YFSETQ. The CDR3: CASSLGTGGSHYGYTF. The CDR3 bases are TGCGCCAGCAGCTTGGGGACAGGGGGTTCTCACTATGGCTACACCTTC.

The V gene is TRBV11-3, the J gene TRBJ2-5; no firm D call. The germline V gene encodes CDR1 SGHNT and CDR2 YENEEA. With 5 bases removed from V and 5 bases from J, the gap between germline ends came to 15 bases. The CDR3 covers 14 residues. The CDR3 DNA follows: TGTGCCAGCAGCCCTTCTAACGGTGGGGAGACCCAGTACTTC. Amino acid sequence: CASSPSNGGETQYF.

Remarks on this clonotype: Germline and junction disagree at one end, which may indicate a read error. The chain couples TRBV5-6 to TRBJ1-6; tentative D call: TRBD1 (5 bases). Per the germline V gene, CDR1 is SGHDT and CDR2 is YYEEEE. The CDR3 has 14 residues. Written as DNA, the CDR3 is TGTGCCAGCAGGTTGGGGGGTCCTAATTCACCCCTCCACTTT. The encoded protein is CASRLGGPNSPLHF.

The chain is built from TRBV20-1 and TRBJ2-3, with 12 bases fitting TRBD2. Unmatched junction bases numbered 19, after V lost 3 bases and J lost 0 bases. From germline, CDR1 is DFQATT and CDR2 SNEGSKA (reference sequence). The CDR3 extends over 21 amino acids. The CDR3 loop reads CSASGGRWVTSGGQSTDTQYF. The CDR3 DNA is TGCAGTGCTAGTGGGGGGAGGTGGGTGACTAGCGGGGGACAAAGCACAGATACGCAGTATTTT.

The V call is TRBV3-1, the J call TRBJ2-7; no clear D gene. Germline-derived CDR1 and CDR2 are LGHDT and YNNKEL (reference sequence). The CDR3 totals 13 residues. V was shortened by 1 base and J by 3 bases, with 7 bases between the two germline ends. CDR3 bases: TGTGCCAGCAGCCAAGTTCTTCGCTACGAGCAGTACTTC. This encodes CASSQVLRYEQYF.

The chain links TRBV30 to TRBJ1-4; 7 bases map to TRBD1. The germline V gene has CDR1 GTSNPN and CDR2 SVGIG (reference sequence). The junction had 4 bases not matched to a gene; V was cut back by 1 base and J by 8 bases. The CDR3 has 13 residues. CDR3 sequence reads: CAWSAGTEEKLFF. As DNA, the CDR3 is TGTGCCTGGAGTGCGGGGACAGAAGAAAAACTGTTTTTT.

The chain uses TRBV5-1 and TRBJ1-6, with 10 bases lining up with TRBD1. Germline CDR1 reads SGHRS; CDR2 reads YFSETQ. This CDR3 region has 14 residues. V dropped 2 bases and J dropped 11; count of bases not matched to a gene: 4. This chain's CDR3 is CASSFDRGLTPLHF. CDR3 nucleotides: TGCGCCAGCAGCTTTGACAGGGGGCTTACACCCCTCCACTTT.

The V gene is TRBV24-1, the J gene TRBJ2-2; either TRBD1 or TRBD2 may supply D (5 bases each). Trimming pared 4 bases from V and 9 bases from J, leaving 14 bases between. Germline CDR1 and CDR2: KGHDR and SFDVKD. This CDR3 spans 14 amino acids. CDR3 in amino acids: CATSEAGTARELFF. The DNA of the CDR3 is TGTGCCACCAGTGAAGCCGGGACGGCTCGGGAGCTGTTTTTT.

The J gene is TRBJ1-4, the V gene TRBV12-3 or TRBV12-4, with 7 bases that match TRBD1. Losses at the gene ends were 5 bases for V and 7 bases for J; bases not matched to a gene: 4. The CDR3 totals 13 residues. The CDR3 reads CASSVDRSEKLFF. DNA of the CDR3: TGTGCCAGCAGTGTGGACAGGAGTGAAAAACTGTTTTTT.

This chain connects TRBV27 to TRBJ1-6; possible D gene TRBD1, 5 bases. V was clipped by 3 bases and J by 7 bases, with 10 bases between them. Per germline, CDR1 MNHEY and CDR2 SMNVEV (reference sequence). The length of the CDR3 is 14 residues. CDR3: CASSLWGLNSPLHF. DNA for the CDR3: TGTGCCAGCAGTTTGTGGGGCCTCAATTCACCCCTCCACTTT.